This T cell receptor (beta chain) was retrieved from a study of CD8+CD57+ T cells in acquired aplastic anemia. Turning to the study itself: Roughly 3 ug was the average amount of DNA from sorted CD4+ and CD8+ cells. Study conclusions and caveats: Sharing between patients and controls was observed for 25 to 30 CD8+ CDR3 sequences.

This clonotype was detected only once. Its antigen is currently unknown. It was patients with CD8+CD57+ cell expansion by flow cytometry who were chosen for sequencing. Template material for TCR beta VDJ and CDR3 profiling consisted of genomic DNA. TCRdb re-analysed the reads in MiXCR, keeping a single row per CDR3 protein. This sample carries roughly 180,000 distinct CDR3 sequences, around 50% of them seen once, and the ten largest clones take roughly 13%. From germline, CDR1 is SNHLY and CDR2 FYNNEI. The CDR3 sequence is 17 residues long. J lost 3 bases, V lost 7 bases, and 11 bases had no gene match.

This chain joins TRBV2 and TRBJ1-5, with TRBD1 matching 11 bases. The sequence derives from a human donor with aplastic anemia. The sample comprised sorted CD4+, CD8+, or CD8+CD57+ T cells (not recorded which) from PBMCs. CDR3 protein: CASTRTGTGGNNQPQHF. The DNA for the CDR3 is TGTGCCAGCACCAGGACCGGGACAGGGGGGAACAATCAGCCCCAGCATTTT.